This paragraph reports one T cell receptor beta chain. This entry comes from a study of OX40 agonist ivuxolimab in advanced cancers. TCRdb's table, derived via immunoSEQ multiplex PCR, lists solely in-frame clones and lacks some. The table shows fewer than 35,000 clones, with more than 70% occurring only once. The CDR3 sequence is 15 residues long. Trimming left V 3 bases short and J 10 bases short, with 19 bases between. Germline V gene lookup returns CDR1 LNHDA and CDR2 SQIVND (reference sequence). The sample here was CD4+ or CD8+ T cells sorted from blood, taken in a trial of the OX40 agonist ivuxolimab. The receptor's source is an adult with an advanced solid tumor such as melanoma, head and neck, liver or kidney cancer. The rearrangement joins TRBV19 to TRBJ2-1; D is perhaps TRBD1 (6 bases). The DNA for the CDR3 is TGTGCCAGTAGTATCCCCAAGGGGGACCCAGGCGAGCAGTTCTTC. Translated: CASSIPKGDPGEQFF. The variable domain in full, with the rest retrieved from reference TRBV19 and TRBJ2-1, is DGGITQSPKYLFRKEGQNVTLSCEQNLNHDAMYWYRQDPGQGLRLIYYSQIVNDFQKGDIAEGYSVSREKKESFPLTVTSAQKNPTAFYLCASSIPKGDPGEQFFGPGTRLTVL.